This TCR beta chain was captured by sequencing in a study of T cell responses to AZD1222 COVID-19 vaccine. The V gene end was trimmed by 1 base and the J gene end by 0 bases; junction bases not matched to a gene: 2. The CDR3 covers 15 residues. Looked up from germline, CDR1 is LNHDA and CDR2 is SQIVND (reference sequence). The table came from immunoSEQ multiplex PCR; TCRdb's copy has only in-frame clones and leaves some out. The sample contains some 39,000 clones, less than 95% of which appear only once. Source: peripheral blood, taken 28 days after the second AZD1222 dose. This sequence joins TRBV19 and TRBJ2-5; 7 nucleotides align to TRBD2. This receptor was obtained from an adult who received the AZD1222 COVID-19 vaccine. This CDR3 reads CASSIARGNQETQYF. The CDR3 coding sequence is TGTGCCAGTAGTATAGCGCGGGGGAACCAAGAGACCCAGTACTTC.